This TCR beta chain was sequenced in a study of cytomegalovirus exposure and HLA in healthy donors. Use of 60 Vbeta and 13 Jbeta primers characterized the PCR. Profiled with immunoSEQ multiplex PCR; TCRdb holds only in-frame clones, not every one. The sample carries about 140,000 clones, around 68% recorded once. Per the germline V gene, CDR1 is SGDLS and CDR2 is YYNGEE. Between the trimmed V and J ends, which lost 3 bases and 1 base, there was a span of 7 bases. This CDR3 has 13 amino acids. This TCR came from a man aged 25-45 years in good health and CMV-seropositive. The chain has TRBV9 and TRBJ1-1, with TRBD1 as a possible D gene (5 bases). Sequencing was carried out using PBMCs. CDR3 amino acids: CASSDQGNTEAFF. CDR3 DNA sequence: TGTGCCAGCAGCGACCAGGGGAACACTGAAGCTTTCTTT.